This TCR beta chain was recovered during a study of tumor-infiltrating lymphocytes in localized non-small cell lung cancer. TCRdb's copy holds only in-frame clones and misses some; the assay was immunoSEQ multiplex PCR. The sample consists of about 12,000 clones, 76% of them appearing once. This CDR3 is 13 amino acids long. CDR1 and CDR2 (germline): MNHEY, SMNVEV (reference sequence). The V gene lost 2 bases and the J gene lost 5 bases, with 6 bases spanning the gap. Sequencing used uninvolved lung tissue not adjacent to the tumor. The gene calls are TRBV27 and TRBJ2-2, with unresolved D. This TCR was recovered from a human donor with non-small cell lung cancer. As DNA, the CDR3 is TGTGCCAGCAGTTTAATAATTACCGGGGAGCTGTTTTTT. This codes for CASSLIITGELFF.